The present TCR beta chain was sequenced within a study of T cells expressing NK-cell markers. At the level of the study: In sorted CD3+CD56+NKG2C+, CD3+CD56+NKG2C- and CD3+CD56-NKG2C+ T cells, TCR beta repertoires were obtained.

TCRdb re-called the 5' RACE reads; every CDR3 protein appears as one record, without DNA. The sample data list almost 450,000 distinct CDR3 sequences. Points from the study as a whole: The study found dominant NKG2C+ clonotypes at roughly 1.0-7.0% of CD8+ T cells in roughly six donors.

The CDR3 extends over 14 amino acids. The germline V gene encodes CDR1 MNHNS and CDR2 SASEGT. On this clonotype itself: Its target is unknown.

The V gene is TRBV6-1, the J gene TRBJ1-3. The sample was blood T cells: a sorted CD56 or NKG2C T cell subset, CD4+ or CD8+ T cells, or bulk PBMC T cells (not recorded which). This TCR derives from a woman between 18 and 69 years old in good health. CDR3 region: CASSSGGSGNTIYF.